A selection of T cell receptor beta chains follows, all from one sample in a study of shared clonotypes between healthy human individuals. Data came from immunoSEQ multiplex PCR; TCRdb stores just in-frame clones and leaves some out. The profile covers 2 million to 2.5 million clones, with approximately 93% appearing a single time and roughly 0.36% taken by the ten largest. Sequenced sample: naive CD4+ T cells from PBMCs. The receptors shown here come from a man aged 18-30 years in good health. Some clones in this sample may be carry-over from other donors' samples. The CDR3 runs from the conserved cysteine through the conserved F or W. The order of the fields is clone size, J gene, D gene, V gene, CDR3 protein, CDR3 DNA. D genes are given only for firm matches. Expanded clones get a size class; other rows say once, few or many, or leave the size out.

clone size: -; J gene: TRBJ2-3; D gene: -; V gene: TRBV25-1; CDR3 protein: CASNNRMKYTDTQYF; CDR3 DNA: TGTGCCAGCAACAACAGGATGAAATACACAGATACGCAGTATTTT
clone size: -; J gene: TRBJ2-1; D gene: -; V gene: TRBV27; CDR3 protein: CASSLLASSNEQFF; CDR3 DNA: TGTGCCAGCAGTTTATTAGCCAGTAGCAATGAGCAGTTCTTC
clone size: -; J gene: TRBJ2-7; D gene: -; V gene: TRBV4-3; CDR3 protein: CASSQDRREPFYEQYF; CDR3 DNA: TGCGCCAGCAGCCAAGATCGGCGGGAACCCTTCTACGAGCAGTACTTC
clone size: -; J gene: TRBJ2-7; D gene: -; V gene: TRBV15; CDR3 protein: CATSRGAPLYEQYF; CDR3 DNA: TGTGCCACCAGCAGAGGAGCGCCCCTCTACGAGCAGTACTTC
clone size: few; J gene: TRBJ1-1; D gene: -; V gene: TRBV5-1; CDR3 protein: CASSLVLNTEAFF; CDR3 DNA: TGCGCCAGCAGCTTGGTCCTGAACACTGAAGCTTTCTTT
clone size: -; J gene: TRBJ2-1; D gene: -; V gene: TRBV27; CDR3 protein: CASSIPGREQFF; CDR3 DNA: TGTGCCAGCAGCATACCCGGACGGGAGCAGTTCTTC
clone size: -; J gene: TRBJ1-5; D gene: -; V gene: TRBV30; CDR3 protein: CAWSVPKQPQHF; CDR3 DNA: TGTGCCTGGAGTGTACCAAAACAGCCCCAGCATTTT
clone size: -; J gene: TRBJ2-1; D gene: -; V gene: TRBV4-1; CDR3 protein: CASSQEPAASYNEQFF; CDR3 DNA: TGCGCCAGCAGCCAAGAACCAGCTGCCTCCTACAATGAGCAGTTCTTC
clone size: -; J gene: TRBJ1-1; D gene: -; V gene: TRBV5-4; CDR3 protein: CASSLAQTANTEAFF; CDR3 DNA: TGTGCCAGCAGCTTGGCGCAAACAGCAAACACTGAAGCTTTCTTT
clone size: once; J gene: TRBJ1-2; D gene: -; V gene: TRBV19; CDR3 protein: CASNEGRLYGYTF; CDR3 DNA: TGTGCCAGTAACGAGGGGAGACTCTATGGCTACACCTTC
clone size: -; J gene: TRBJ2-3; D gene: -; V gene: TRBV2; CDR3 protein: CASNRDESTDTQYF; CDR3 DNA: TGTGCCAGCAACCGGGACGAGAGCACAGATACGCAGTATTTT
clone size: -; J gene: TRBJ1-3; D gene: -; V gene: TRBV6-1; CDR3 protein: CASSAAQDFSGNTIYF; CDR3 DNA: TGTGCCAGCAGTGCAGCACAGGATTTCTCTGGAAACACCATATATTTT
clone size: -; J gene: TRBJ2-5; D gene: -; V gene: TRBV10-3; CDR3 protein: CAIRGTDNSQETQYF; CDR3 DNA: TGTGCCATCAGAGGGACCGATAATTCCCAAGAAACCCAGTACTTC
clone size: -; J gene: TRBJ2-7; D gene: TRBD2; V gene: TRBV9; CDR3 protein: CASSVGLAGSYEQYF; CDR3 DNA: TGTGCCAGCAGCGTAGGGCTAGCGGGGTCCTACGAGCAGTACTTC
clone size: -; J gene: TRBJ1-5; D gene: TRBD1; V gene: TRBV7-2; CDR3 protein: CASSVRTGGGNQPQHF; CDR3 DNA: TGTGCCAGCAGCGTAAGGACAGGGGGCGGCAATCAGCCCCAGCATTTT
clone size: -; J gene: TRBJ2-5; D gene: TRBD2; V gene: TRBV27; CDR3 protein: CASRGLAGALRETQYF; CDR3 DNA: TGTGCCAGCAGGGGACTAGCGGGAGCGTTGAGGGAGACCCAGTACTTC
clone size: -; J gene: TRBJ2-1; D gene: -; V gene: TRBV5-1; CDR3 protein: CASKIGTYSYNEQFF; CDR3 DNA: TGCGCCAGCAAAATCGGGACATACTCCTACAATGAGCAGTTCTTC
clone size: -; J gene: TRBJ2-7; D gene: TRBD1; V gene: TRBV7-2; CDR3 protein: CASSLTPPGTGYEQYF; CDR3 DNA: TGTGCCAGCAGCCTTACCCCCCCAGGGACAGGCTACGAGCAGTACTTC
clone size: -; J gene: TRBJ2-7; D gene: TRBD2; V gene: TRBV4-1; CDR3 protein: CASSPVRLAGSKEQYF; CDR3 DNA: TGCGCCAGCAGCCCTGTCAGACTAGCGGGATCGAAGGAGCAGTACTTC
clone size: -; J gene: TRBJ2-2; D gene: -; V gene: TRBV19; CDR3 protein: CASSIRTGNTGELFF; CDR3 DNA: TGTGCCAGTAGTATTAGAACAGGGAACACCGGGGAGCTGTTTTTT
clone size: -; J gene: TRBJ1-2; D gene: -; V gene: TRBV5-6; CDR3 protein: CASSTHRVGRGYTF; CDR3 DNA: TGTGCCAGCAGCACGCACAGGGTTGGGAGAGGCTACACCTTC
clone size: -; J gene: TRBJ1-2; D gene: -; V gene: TRBV7-9; CDR3 protein: CASSLGTDYGYTF; CDR3 DNA: TGTGCCAGCAGCTTAGGGACAGATTATGGCTACACCTTC
clone size: -; J gene: TRBJ1-1; D gene: -; V gene: TRBV28; CDR3 protein: CASTLTDEAFF; CDR3 DNA: TGTGCCAGCACCCTGACAGATGAAGCTTTCTTT
clone size: -; J gene: TRBJ1-2; D gene: -; V gene: TRBV5-1; CDR3 protein: CASSLGQGWNYGYTF; CDR3 DNA: TGCGCCAGCAGCTTGGGCCAGGGGTGGAACTATGGCTACACCTTC
clone size: once; J gene: TRBJ1-2; D gene: -; V gene: TRBV29-1; CDR3 protein: CSVEVVGTEDLSCAHTF; CDR3 DNA: TGCAGCGTTGAAGTCGTTGGGACGGAGGACCTTTCTTGTGCTCACACCTTC
clone size: -; J gene: TRBJ2-1; D gene: -; V gene: TRBV5-1; CDR3 protein: CASSLGPAGNEQFF; CDR3 DNA: TGCGCCAGCAGCTTGGGGCCGGCCGGTAATGAGCAGTTCTTC
clone size: -; J gene: TRBJ1-1; D gene: -; V gene: TRBV5-1; CDR3 protein: CASSLDTAAEAFF; CDR3 DNA: TGCGCCAGCAGCTTGGATACAGCAGCTGAAGCTTTCTTT
clone size: -; J gene: TRBJ2-1; D gene: -; V gene: TRBV21-1; CDR3 protein: CASSKAPFSSYNEQFF; CDR3 DNA: TGTGCCAGCAGCAAAGCGCCGTTTAGCTCCTACAATGAGCAGTTCTTC
clone size: once; J gene: TRBJ1-5; D gene: -; V gene: TRBV6-9; CDR3 protein: CASKGGQHF; CDR3 DNA: TGTGCCAGCAAAGGGGGCCAGCATTTT
clone size: -; J gene: TRBJ1-2; D gene: -; V gene: TRBV7-2; CDR3 protein: CASSYLSANYGYTF; CDR3 DNA: TGTGCCAGCAGCTACCTATCTGCTAACTATGGCTACACCTTC
clone size: -; J gene: TRBJ2-3; D gene: TRBD2; V gene: TRBV2; CDR3 protein: CASRSPSGSEADTQYF; CDR3 DNA: TGTGCCAGCAGGAGCCCTAGCGGGAGTGAGGCAGATACGCAGTATTTT
clone size: -; J gene: TRBJ2-5; D gene: TRBD1; V gene: TRBV29-1; CDR3 protein: CSVRGQGEGMTQYF; CDR3 DNA: TGCAGCGTTCGCGGACAGGGAGAGGGGATGACCCAGTACTTC
clone size: -; J gene: TRBJ2-3; D gene: -; V gene: TRBV4-2; CDR3 protein: CASSQAEGADTQYF; CDR3 DNA: TGTGCCAGCAGCCAAGCGGAGGGGGCAGATACGCAGTATTTT
clone size: -; J gene: TRBJ1-2; D gene: TRBD1; V gene: TRBV6-1; CDR3 protein: CASSEGTGDNYGYTF; CDR3 DNA: TGTGCCAGCAGTGAAGGGACAGGGGATAACTATGGCTACACCTTC
clone size: -; J gene: TRBJ1-5; D gene: -; V gene: TRBV5-1; CDR3 protein: CASSLEGGDQPQHF; CDR3 DNA: TGCGCCAGCAGCTTGGAGGGGGGTGATCAGCCCCAGCATTTT
clone size: -; J gene: TRBJ2-3; D gene: TRBD2; V gene: TRBV28; CDR3 protein: CASSLVAGGRTDTQYF; CDR3 DNA: TGTGCCAGCAGCCTCGTAGCGGGAGGGCGCACAGATACGCAGTATTTT
clone size: -; J gene: TRBJ2-3; D gene: TRBD1; V gene: TRBV2; CDR3 protein: CASTRDRGQDTQYF; CDR3 DNA: TGTGCCAGCACCCGGGACAGGGGGCAAGATACGCAGTATTTT